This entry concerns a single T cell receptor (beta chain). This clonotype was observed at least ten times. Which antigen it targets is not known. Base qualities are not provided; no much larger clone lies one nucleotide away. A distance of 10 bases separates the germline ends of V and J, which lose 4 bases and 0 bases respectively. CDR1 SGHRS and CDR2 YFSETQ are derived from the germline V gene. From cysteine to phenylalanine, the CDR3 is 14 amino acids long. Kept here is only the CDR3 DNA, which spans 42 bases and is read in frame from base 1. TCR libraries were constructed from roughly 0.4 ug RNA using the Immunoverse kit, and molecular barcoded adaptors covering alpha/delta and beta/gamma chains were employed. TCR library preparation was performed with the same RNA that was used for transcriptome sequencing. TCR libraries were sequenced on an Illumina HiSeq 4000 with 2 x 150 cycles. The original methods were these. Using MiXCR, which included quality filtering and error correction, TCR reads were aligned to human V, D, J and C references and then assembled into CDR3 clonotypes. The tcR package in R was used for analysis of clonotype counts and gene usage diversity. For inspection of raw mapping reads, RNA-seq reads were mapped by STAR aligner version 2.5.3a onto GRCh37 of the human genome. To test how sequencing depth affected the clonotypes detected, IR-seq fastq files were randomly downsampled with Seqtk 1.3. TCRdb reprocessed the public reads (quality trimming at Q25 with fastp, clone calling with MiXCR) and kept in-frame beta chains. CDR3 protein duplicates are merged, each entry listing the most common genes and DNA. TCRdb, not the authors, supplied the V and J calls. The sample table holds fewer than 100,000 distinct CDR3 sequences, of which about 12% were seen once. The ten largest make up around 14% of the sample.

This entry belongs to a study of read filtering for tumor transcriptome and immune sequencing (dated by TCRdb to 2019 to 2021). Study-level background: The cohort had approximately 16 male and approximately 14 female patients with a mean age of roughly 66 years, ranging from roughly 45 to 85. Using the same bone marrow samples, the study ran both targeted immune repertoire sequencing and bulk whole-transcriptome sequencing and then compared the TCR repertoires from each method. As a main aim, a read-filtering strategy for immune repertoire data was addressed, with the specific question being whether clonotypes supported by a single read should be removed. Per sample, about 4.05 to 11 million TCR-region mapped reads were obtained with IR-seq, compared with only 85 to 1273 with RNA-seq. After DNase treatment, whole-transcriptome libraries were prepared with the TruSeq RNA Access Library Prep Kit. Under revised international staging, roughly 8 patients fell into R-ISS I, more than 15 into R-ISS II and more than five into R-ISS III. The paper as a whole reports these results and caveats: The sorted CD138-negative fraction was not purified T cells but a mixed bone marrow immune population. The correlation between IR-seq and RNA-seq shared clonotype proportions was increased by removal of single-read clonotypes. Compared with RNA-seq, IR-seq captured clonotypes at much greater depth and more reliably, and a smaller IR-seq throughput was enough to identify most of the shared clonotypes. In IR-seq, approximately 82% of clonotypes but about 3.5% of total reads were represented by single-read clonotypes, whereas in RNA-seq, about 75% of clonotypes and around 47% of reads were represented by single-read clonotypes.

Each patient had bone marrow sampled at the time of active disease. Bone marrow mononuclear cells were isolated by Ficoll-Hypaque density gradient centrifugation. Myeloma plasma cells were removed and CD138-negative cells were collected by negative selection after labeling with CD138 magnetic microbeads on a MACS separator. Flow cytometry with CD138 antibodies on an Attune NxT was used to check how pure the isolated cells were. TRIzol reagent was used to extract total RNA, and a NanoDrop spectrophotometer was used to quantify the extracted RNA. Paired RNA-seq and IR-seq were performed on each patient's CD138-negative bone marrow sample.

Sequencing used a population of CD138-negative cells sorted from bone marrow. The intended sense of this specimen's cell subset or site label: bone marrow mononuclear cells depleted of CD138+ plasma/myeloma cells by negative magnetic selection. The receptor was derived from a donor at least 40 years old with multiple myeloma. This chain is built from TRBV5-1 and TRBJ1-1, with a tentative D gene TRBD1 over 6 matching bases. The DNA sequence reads TGCGCCAGCAGCGCGGACAGCCTGAACACTGAAGCTTTCTTT. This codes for CASSADSLNTEAFF.